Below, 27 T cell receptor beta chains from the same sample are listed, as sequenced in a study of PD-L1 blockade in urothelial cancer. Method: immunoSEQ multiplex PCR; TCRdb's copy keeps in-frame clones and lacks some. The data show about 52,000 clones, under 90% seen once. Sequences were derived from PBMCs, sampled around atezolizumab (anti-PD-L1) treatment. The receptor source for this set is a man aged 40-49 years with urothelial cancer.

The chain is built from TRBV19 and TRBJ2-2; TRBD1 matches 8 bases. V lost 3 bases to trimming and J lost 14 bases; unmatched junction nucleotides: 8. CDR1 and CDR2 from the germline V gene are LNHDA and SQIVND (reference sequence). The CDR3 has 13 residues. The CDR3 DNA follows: TGTGCCAGTAGTATTTCACAGGGGGGACAACTGTTTTTT. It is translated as CASSISQGGQLFF. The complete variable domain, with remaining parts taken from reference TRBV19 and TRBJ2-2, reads DGGITQSPKYLFRKEGQNVTLSCEQNLNHDAMYWYRQDPGQGLRLIYYSQIVNDFQKGDIAEGYSVSREKKESFPLTVTSAQKNPTAFYLCASSISQGGQLFFGEGSRLTVL.

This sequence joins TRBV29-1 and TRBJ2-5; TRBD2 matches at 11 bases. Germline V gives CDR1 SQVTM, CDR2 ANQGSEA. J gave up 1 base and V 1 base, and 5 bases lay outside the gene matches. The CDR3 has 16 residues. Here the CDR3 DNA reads TGCAGCGTTGAAGGGGGGACTAGCGGCCCCCAAGAGACCCAGTACTTC. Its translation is CSVEGGTSGPQETQYF.

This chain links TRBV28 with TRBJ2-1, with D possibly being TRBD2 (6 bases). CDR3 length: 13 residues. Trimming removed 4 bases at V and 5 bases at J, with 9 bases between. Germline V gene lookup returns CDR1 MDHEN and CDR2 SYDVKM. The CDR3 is CASSWDSNNEQFF. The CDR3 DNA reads TGTGCCAGCAGTTGGGACTCAAACAATGAGCAGTTCTTC.

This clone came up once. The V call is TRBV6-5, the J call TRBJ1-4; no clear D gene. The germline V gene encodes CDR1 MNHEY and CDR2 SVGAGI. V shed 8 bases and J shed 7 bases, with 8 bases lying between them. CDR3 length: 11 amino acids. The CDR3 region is CASAIGEKLFF. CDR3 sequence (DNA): TGTGCCAGCGCTATCGGTGAAAAACTGTTTTTT.

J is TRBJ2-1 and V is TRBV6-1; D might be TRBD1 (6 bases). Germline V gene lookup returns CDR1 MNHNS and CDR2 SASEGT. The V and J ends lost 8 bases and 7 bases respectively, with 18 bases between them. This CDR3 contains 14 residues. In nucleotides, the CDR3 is TGTGCCAGCCATCTAGCAACGGGACAAAATGAGCAGTTCTTC. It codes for CASHLATGQNEQFF.

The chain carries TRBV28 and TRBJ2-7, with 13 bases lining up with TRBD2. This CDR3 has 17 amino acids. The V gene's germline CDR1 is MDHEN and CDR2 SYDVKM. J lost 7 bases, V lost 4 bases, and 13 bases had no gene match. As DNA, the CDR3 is TGTGCCAGCAGTTCAAGGACTAGCGGGAGCGCCAGCTGGGAGCAGTACTTC. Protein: CASSSRTSGSASWEQYF.

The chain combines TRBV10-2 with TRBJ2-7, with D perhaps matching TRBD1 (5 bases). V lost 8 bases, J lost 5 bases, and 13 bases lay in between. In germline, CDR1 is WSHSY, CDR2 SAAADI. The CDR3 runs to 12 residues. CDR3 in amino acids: CASSAGMDEQYF. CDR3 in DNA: TGCGCCAGCTCGGCAGGGATGGACGAGCAGTACTTC.

The CDR3 protein is CASSPGLAGLSYNEQFF. The CDR3 DNA is TGTGCCAGCTCACCGGGACTAGCGGGATTATCCTACAATGAGCAGTTCTTC. This chain links TRBV18 with TRBJ2-1; TRBD2 aligns across 13 bases. The germline V gene has CDR1 KGHSH and CDR2 LQKENI. The CDR3 runs to 17 residues. The ends lost 3 bases at V and 1 base at J; junction bases unmatched: 3.

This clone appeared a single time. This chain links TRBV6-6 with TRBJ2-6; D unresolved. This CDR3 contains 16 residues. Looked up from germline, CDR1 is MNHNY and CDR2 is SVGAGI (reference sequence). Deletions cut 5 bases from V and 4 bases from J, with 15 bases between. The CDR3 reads CASSPWQASGANVLTF. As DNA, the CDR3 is TGTGCCAGCAGTCCCTGGCAGGCCTCGGGGGCCAACGTCCTGACTTTC.

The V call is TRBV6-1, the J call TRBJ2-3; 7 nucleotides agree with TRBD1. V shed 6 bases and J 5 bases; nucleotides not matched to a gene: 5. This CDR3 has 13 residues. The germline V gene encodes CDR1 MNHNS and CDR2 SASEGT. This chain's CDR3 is CASSRDREDTQYF. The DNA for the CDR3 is TGTGCCAGCAGCCGTGACAGGGAAGATACGCAGTATTTT.

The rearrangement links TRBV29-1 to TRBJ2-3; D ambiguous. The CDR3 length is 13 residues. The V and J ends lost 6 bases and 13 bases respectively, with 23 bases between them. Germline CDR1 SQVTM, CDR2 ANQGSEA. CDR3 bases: TGCAGCGTCACGACCCCGAGAAGCTGGCGGAAGTATTTT. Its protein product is CSVTTPRSWRKYF.

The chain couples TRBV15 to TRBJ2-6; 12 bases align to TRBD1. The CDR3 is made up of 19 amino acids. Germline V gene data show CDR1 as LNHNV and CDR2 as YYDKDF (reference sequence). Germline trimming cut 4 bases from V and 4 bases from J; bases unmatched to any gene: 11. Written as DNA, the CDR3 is TGTGCCACCAGCAAACAACGGGGACAGGGGGCAACCGGGGCCAACGTCCTGACTTTC. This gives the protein CATSKQRGQGATGANVLTF.

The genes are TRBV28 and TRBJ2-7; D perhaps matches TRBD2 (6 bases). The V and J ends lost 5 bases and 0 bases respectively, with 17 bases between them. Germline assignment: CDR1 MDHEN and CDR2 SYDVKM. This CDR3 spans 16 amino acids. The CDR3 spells CASSTTGTGSSYEQYF. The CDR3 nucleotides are TGTGCCAGCAGTACAACCGGGACTGGGAGCTCCTACGAGCAGTACTTC.

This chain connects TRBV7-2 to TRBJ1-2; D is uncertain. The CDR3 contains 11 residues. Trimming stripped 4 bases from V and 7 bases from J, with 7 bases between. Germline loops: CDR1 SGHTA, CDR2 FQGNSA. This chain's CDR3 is CASSWESGYTF. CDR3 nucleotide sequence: TGTGCCAGCAGCTGGGAGAGTGGCTACACCTTC.

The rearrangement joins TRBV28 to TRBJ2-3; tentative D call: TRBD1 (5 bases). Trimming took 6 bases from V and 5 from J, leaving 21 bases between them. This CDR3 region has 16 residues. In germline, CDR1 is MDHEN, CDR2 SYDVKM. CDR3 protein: CASRGPSDTIGDTQYF. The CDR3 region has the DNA TGTGCCAGCAGGGGGCCAAGTGACACGATCGGAGATACGCAGTATTTT.

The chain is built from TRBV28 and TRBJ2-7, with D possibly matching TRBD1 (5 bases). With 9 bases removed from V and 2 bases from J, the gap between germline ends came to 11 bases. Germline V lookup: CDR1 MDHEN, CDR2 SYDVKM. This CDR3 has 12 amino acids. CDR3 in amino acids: CASTGQTYEQYF. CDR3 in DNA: TGTGCCAGTACAGGACAAACCTACGAGCAGTACTTC.

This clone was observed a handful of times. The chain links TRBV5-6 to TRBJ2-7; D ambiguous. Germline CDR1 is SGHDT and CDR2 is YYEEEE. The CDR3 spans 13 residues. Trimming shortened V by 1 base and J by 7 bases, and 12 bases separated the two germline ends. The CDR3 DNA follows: TGTGCCAGCAGCTTGCTTCAAGCTCGAGAGCAGTACTTC. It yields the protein CASSLLQAREQYF.

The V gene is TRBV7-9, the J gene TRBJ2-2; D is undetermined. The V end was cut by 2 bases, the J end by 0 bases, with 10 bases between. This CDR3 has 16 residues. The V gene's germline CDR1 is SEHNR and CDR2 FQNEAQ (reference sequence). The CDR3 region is CASSLMSLSNTGELFF. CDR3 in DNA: TGTGCCAGCAGCTTAATGAGTCTGTCGAACACCGGGGAGCTGTTTTTT.

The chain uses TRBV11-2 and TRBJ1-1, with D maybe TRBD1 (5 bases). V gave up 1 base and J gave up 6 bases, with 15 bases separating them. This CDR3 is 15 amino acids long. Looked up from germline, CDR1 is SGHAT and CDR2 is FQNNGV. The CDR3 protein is CASSLGGRGSAEAFF. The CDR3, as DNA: TGTGCCAGCAGCTTAGGGGGGAGGGGAAGCGCTGAAGCTTTCTTT.

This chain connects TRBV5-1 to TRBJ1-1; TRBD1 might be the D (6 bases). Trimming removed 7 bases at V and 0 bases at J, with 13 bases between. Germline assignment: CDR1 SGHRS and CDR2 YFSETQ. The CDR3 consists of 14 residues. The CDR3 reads CASATGMMNTEAFF. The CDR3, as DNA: TGCGCCAGCGCGACAGGTATGATGAACACTGAAGCTTTCTTT.

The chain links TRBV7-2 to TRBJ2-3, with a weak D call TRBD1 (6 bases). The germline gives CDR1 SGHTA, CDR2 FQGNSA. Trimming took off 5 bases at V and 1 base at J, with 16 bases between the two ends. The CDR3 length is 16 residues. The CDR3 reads CASSPAQGWGTDTQYF. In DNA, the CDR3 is TGTGCCAGCAGCCCGGCGCAGGGGTGGGGCACAGATACGCAGTATTTT.

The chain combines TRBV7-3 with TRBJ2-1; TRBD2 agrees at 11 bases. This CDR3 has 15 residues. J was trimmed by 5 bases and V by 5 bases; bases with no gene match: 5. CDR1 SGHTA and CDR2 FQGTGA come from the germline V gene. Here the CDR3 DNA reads TGTGCCAGCAGCCGACGGGGACTAGCGGACAATGAGCAGTTCTTC. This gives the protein CASSRRGLADNEQFF.

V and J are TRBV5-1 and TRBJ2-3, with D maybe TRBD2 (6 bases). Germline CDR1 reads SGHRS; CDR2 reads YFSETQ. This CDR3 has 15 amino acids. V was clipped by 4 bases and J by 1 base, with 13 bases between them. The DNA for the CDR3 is TGCGCCAGCAGCCCCTGGGCTAGCGGCACAGATACGCAGTATTTT. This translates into CASSPWASGTDTQYF.

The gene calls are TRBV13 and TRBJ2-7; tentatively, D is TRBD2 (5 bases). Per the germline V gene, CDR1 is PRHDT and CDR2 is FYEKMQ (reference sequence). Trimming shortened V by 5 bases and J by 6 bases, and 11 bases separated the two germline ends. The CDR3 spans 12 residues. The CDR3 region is CASSPPGSEQYF. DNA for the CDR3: TGTGCCAGCAGCCCCCCGGGATCCGAGCAGTACTTC.

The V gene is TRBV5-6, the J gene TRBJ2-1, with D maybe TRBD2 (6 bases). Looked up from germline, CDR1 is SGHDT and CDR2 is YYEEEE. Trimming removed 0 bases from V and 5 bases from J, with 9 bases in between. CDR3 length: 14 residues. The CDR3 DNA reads TGTGCCAGCAGCTTGGGCGGGAATCACAATGAGCAGTTCTTC. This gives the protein CASSLGGNHNEQFF.

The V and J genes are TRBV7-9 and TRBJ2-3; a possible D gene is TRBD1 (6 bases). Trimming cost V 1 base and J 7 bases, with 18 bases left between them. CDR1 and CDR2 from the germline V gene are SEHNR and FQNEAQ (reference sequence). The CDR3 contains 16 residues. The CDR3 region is CASSLVSRGSVNTQYF. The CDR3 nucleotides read TGTGCCAGCAGCTTAGTGTCTAGGGGGAGCGTGAATACGCAGTATTTT.

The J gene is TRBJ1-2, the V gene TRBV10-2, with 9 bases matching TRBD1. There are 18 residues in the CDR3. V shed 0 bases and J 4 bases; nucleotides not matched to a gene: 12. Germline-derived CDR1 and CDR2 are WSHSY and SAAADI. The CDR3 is CASSESMGQGPLSYGYTF. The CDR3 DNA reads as TGCGCCAGCAGTGAGTCGATGGGACAGGGTCCCCTCTCCTATGGCTACACCTTC.